The 21 T cell receptor beta chains given below trace back to one sample, sequenced in a study of blood T cell repertoires in COVID-19 (dated by TCRdb to the early 2020s). Library creation used the immunoSEQ multiplex PCR assay. Here the immuneACCESS table is served through TCRdb, limited to in-frame sequences with V and J called. Missing clones are a known gap in these copies; in checked studies unresolved V genes cover under half, and the rest lacks a known reason. The sample table lists under 250,000 clones, approximately 82% of them with a count of one. The top ten constitute roughly 12% of the sample. Sequencing was carried out using peripheral blood. These receptors came from a woman in her thirties or forties with acute or convalescent COVID-19.

The rearrangement uses TRBV19 and TRBJ2-1; D possibly corresponds to TRBD1 (6 bases). The CDR3 consists of 13 residues. Trimming left V 9 bases short and J 3 bases short, with 12 bases between. Germline-derived CDR1 and CDR2 are LNHDA and SQIVND (reference sequence). CDR3 residues: CASRDTGYNEQFF. CDR3 nucleotides: TGTGCCAGCCGGGACACGGGCTACAATGAGCAGTTCTTC.

The CDR3 here is CASSFIGNTIYF. CDR3 DNA sequence: TGTGCCAGCAGTTTTATAGGAAACACCATATATTTT. The chain recombines TRBV12-3 or TRBV12-4 with TRBJ1-3; D not resolved. The CDR3 length is 12 residues. V lost 3 bases and J lost 4, with 4 bases in between.

This clone has just one count. V gene TRBV11-3 combines with J gene TRBJ2-7; D call uncertain. Germline CDR1 reads SGHNT; CDR2 reads YENEEA. The CDR3 has 15 amino acids. Trimming left V 2 bases short and J 3 bases short, with 14 bases between. Here the CDR3 DNA reads TGTGCCAGCAGCTTACTATCCGGTCCTAACTACGAGCAGTACTTC. Its translation is CASSLLSGPNYEQYF. The full variable domain, in which reference TRBV11-3 and TRBJ2-7 provide the parts outside the CDR3, is EAGVVQSPRYKIIEKKQPVAFWCNPISGHNTLYWYLQNLGQGPELLIRYENEEAVDDSQLPKDRFSAERLKGVDSTLKIQPAELGDSAVYLCASSLLSGPNYEQYFGPGTRLTVT.

This clone has just one count. This chain uses TRBV6-2 or TRBV6-3 with TRBJ2-7; D is possibly TRBD2 (6 bases). V dropped 5 bases and J dropped 0 bases, with 32 bases sitting between them. The CDR3 extends over 21 amino acids. Per germline, CDR1 MNHEY and CDR2 SVGEGT. In DNA, the CDR3 is TGTGCCAGCAGTAAGGCCTCCGGGACTCATAGGCGGCCCACTATCTCCTACGAGCAGTACTTC. Amino acid sequence: CASSKASGTHRRPTISYEQYF.

The chain couples TRBV7-2 to TRBJ2-5; D not resolved. Trimming took 5 bases from V and 4 from J, leaving 8 bases between them. Germline values: CDR1 SGHTA, CDR2 FQGNSA. The CDR3 covers 12 residues. CDR3 sequence: CASSLRPETQYF. The CDR3 DNA is TGTGCCAGCAGCCTGAGGCCAGAGACCCAGTACTTC.

This chain links TRBV11-2 with TRBJ2-1; a weak D match, TRBD1 (5 bases). Per germline, CDR1 SGHAT and CDR2 FQNNGV. V was shortened by 4 bases and J by 10 bases, with 14 bases between the two germline ends. The CDR3 sequence is 13 residues long. The CDR3 DNA reads TGTGCCAGCAGCTCTCTTACCCCAGGGGAGCAGTTCTTC. The encoded protein is CASSSLTPGEQFF.

The genes are TRBV10-3 and TRBJ2-3; 9 bases agree with TRBD1. V shed 4 bases, J shed 1 base, and the junction held 0 bases outside the gene matches. CDR1 ENHRY and CDR2 SYGVKD come from the germline V gene. There are 14 residues in the CDR3. The CDR3 region is CAISGTGGTDTQYF. CDR3 in DNA: TGTGCCATCAGTGGGACAGGGGGCACAGATACGCAGTATTTT.

This sequence joins TRBV5-1 and TRBJ1-1; weak D call: TRBD1 (6 bases). The V and J ends lost 3 bases and 1 base respectively, with 10 bases between them. The CDR3 is 14 amino acids. The germline gives CDR1 SGHRS, CDR2 YFSETQ. The CDR3 DNA sequence: TGCGCCAGCAGCTGGGGGGGACAGAACACTGAAGCTTTCTTT. It yields the protein CASSWGGQNTEAFF.

The CDR3 loop is CASSPVTGVMNNSPLHF. CDR3 nucleotide sequence: TGTGCCAGCAGCCCTGTGACAGGGGTGATGAATAATTCACCCCTCCACTTT. The chain combines TRBV11-2 with TRBJ1-6; 8 bases match TRBD1. Germline CDR1 is SGHAT and CDR2 is FQNNGV. This CDR3 region has 17 residues. With 5 bases clipped from V and 5 bases from J, the junction kept 11 bases outside the gene matches.

The chain couples TRBV18 to TRBJ2-1, with unresolved D. Germline assignment: CDR1 KGHSH and CDR2 LQKENI. This CDR3 has 15 residues. V lost 3 bases and J lost 7, with 16 bases in between. CDR3 sequence: CASSPSLLEVNEQFF. CDR3 nucleotide sequence: TGTGCCAGCTCACCGTCTCTCCTAGAAGTAAATGAGCAGTTCTTC.

The J gene is TRBJ2-5, the V gene TRBV7-2, with 7 bases matching TRBD1. Germline V gives CDR1 SGHTA, CDR2 FQGNSA. Losses at the gene ends were 2 bases for V and 4 bases for J; bases not matched to a gene: 7. This CDR3 has 15 amino acids. The DNA of the CDR3 is TGTGCCAGCAGCTTATGGACAGGTAGCGCAGAGACCCAGTACTTC. Protein product: CASSLWTGSAETQYF.

Here the CDR3 DNA reads TGTGCCAGCAGCCAAGAAGGCCTAGATTTAAAAAACATTCAGTACTTC. This gives the protein CASSQEGLDLKNIQYF. The V call is TRBV3-1 (or the pseudogene TRBV3-2), the J call TRBJ2-4, with no clear D. The V end lost 0 bases, the J end lost 4 bases, and 13 bases lay between the germline ends. The CDR3 is made up of 16 amino acids. Germline V gene lookup returns CDR1 LGHDT and CDR2 YNNKEL (reference sequence).

The chain uses TRBV27 and TRBJ2-1; D ambiguous. The CDR3 runs to 13 residues. Per germline, CDR1 MNHEY and CDR2 SMNVEV (reference sequence). V was clipped by 1 base and J by 10 bases, with 11 bases between them. In DNA, the CDR3 is TGTGCCAGCAGTTTATTTGGAGTCCGGGAGCAGTTCTTC. Encoded protein: CASSLFGVREQFF.

The CDR3 here is CATSSRTGWDEKLFF. The CDR3 nucleotides are TGTGCCACCAGCAGTCGTACAGGGTGGGATGAAAAACTGTTTTTT. This rearrangement joins TRBV15 to TRBJ1-4, with TRBD1 as a possible D gene (6 bases). The CDR3 totals 15 residues. CDR1 LNHNV and CDR2 YYDKDF come from the germline V gene (reference sequence). V was trimmed by 3 bases and J by 6 bases, leaving 14 bases between them.

This clone was seen just once. The chain uses TRBV9 and TRBJ2-1; D not resolved. V was clipped by 0 bases and J by 3 bases, with 10 bases between them. The CDR3 runs 15 residues. CDR1 is SGDLS, CDR2 YYNGEE, per germline. For the CDR3, the DNA is TGTGCCAGCAGCGTAGGATCCCCTAGCTACAATGAGCAGTTCTTC. Its translation is CASSVGSPSYNEQFF. Filled out from reference TRBV9 and TRBJ2-1, the complete variable domain reads DSGVTQTPKHLITATGQRVTLRCSPRSGDLSVYWYQQSLDQGLQFLIQYYNGEERAKGNILERFSAQQFPDLHSELNLSSLELGDSALYFCASSVGSPSYNEQFFGPGTRLTVL.

This clone was recorded only once. This chain joins TRBV4-1 and TRBJ1-2; 7 nucleotides agree with TRBD1. The ends lost 0 bases at V and 7 bases at J; junction bases unmatched: 8. The CDR3 has 15 residues. Germline V gives CDR1 MGHRA, CDR2 YSYEKL. The CDR3 DNA sequence: TGCGCCAGCAGCCAAGATAAAGGAGGGGGCGCTGGCTACACCTTC. It specifies CASSQDKGGGAGYTF.

This clone appeared once. The same CDR3 is also encoded by other DNA sequences in this sample. The rearrangement uses TRBV5-1 and TRBJ2-7; 7 nucleotides agree with TRBD1. The CDR3 contains 14 residues. Germline values: CDR1 SGHRS, CDR2 YFSETQ. V was clipped by 2 bases and J by 0 bases; unmatched bases: 2. The CDR3 region has the DNA TGCGCCAGCAGCTTCGGGACAGCCTCCTACGAGCAGTACTTC. It specifies CASSFGTASYEQYF.

CDR3 nucleotide sequence: TGTGCCAGTAGTTGGGGACTAGCGGGAGACCTAGCCTACGAGCAGTACTTC. This translates into CASSWGLAGDLAYEQYF. V gene TRBV19 combines with J gene TRBJ2-7; 14 bases line up with TRBD2. The CDR3 totals 17 residues. The germline gives CDR1 LNHDA, CDR2 SQIVND (reference sequence). Germline trimming cut 5 bases from V and 2 bases from J; bases unmatched to any gene: 8. Full variable domain (outside the CDR3, taken from reference TRBV19 and TRBJ2-7): DGGITQSPKYLFRKEGQNVTLSCEQNLNHDAMYWYRQDPGQGLRLIYYSQIVNDFQKGDIAEGYSVSREKKESFPLTVTSAQKNPTAFYLCASSWGLAGDLAYEQYFGPGTRLTVT.

The genes are TRBV5-1 and TRBJ1-2, with 10 bases that match TRBD1. Losses at the gene ends were 1 base for V and 4 bases for J; bases not matched to a gene: 7. Germline CDR1 SGHRS, CDR2 YFSETQ. The CDR3 contains 16 residues. CDR3 DNA sequence: TGCGCCAGCAGCTTGTACCCAGGACAGGGGGGCTATGGCTACACCTTC. Translated, it gives CASSLYPGQGGYGYTF.

The rearrangement uses TRBV19 and TRBJ2-4, with 14 nucleotides matching TRBD2. This CDR3 is 18 amino acids long. V gave up 2 bases and J gave up 2 bases; unmatched junction bases: 5. Germline values: CDR1 LNHDA, CDR2 SQIVND (reference sequence). The CDR3 region has the DNA TGTGCCAGTAGTATAAGGGGACTAGCGGGAGTATCCAAAAACATTCAGTACTTC. Encoded protein: CASSIRGLAGVSKNIQYF.

In this sample, this clone turned up once. The chain recombines TRBV4-1 with TRBJ2-1, with 10 positions matching TRBD1. This CDR3 region has 16 residues. With 6 bases clipped from V and 6 bases from J, the junction kept 11 bases outside the gene matches. The germline gives CDR1 MGHRA, CDR2 YSYEKL. The CDR3: CASRTTGTGVFNEQFF. The CDR3 nucleotides are TGCGCCAGCAGAACAACCGGGACAGGGGTCTTCAATGAGCAGTTCTTC.